These 2 T cell receptor beta chains came from one sample sequenced in a study of CD8 T cells in ankylosing spondylitis. Findings and limits, study-wide: What appeared characteristic of ankylosing spondylitis blood was a TCR beta motif of several highly homologous variants.

TCRdb reprocessed the 5' RACE reads with MiXCR, giving one entry per CDR3 protein. The sample includes a few hundred thousand distinct CDR3 sequences, 8% of them seen just once. These receptors are not linked to any known antigen. The sequenced sample was blood, either unsorted or a sorted T cell fraction (not recorded which). The receptors derive from a male donor with ankylosing spondylitis.

This chain uses TRBV5-1 with TRBJ2-1, with TRBD2 identical over 14 bases. Losses at the gene ends were 4 bases for V and 8 bases for J; bases not matched to a gene: 8. CDR3 size: 16 residues. Per germline, CDR1 SGHRS and CDR2 YFSETQ. Here the CDR3 reads CASSPGLAGAGDEQFF. CDR3 bases: TGCGCCAGCAGCCCGGGACTAGCGGGAGCGGGCGATGAGCAGTTCTTC.

Only a few counts were recorded for this clonotype. V usage is TRBV7-2 and J usage is TRBJ2-3, with D tentatively TRBD2 (6 bases). Germline V lookup: CDR1 SGHTA, CDR2 FQGNSA. Deletions cut 1 base from V and 5 bases from J, with 13 bases between. CDR3 length: 15 residues. The CDR3, as DNA: TGTGCCAGCAGCTTAGTATCCGGGGGAGGAGATACGCAGTATTTT. Translated: CASSLVSGGGDTQYF.